This is a list of T cell receptor beta chains from one sample in a study of T-cell reconstitution after alpha-beta-depleted transplantation in children. TCRdb re-derived calls from the PCR reads in MiXCR, one entry per CDR3 protein. The sample includes some 400,000 distinct CDR3 sequences, roughly 22% of them seen just once. The source material was PBMCs from the stem cell graft donor, sampled from the stem cell graft. All receptors derive from a human donor who donated a stem cell graft to a child with acute myeloid leukemia. Each CDR3 is given with its conserved first and last residue.

CDR3 protein: CASMRREAFF
V gene: TRBV7-9

CDR3 protein: CATSLEMGPPTNEKLFF
V gene: TRBV7-8

CDR3 protein: CASRPGTSGRLGLYEQYF
V gene: TRBV27

CDR3 protein: CSVEEGFRGPQETQYF
V gene: TRBV29-1

CDR3 protein: CSVGGRMGEKLFF
V gene: TRBV29-1

CDR3 protein: CASSYSPPDKYEQYF
V gene: TRBV6-5

CDR3 protein: CSVEDLAGGPSDTQYF
V gene: TRBV29-1

CDR3 protein: CASSLAGGSPGELFF
V gene: TRBV12-3/TRBV12-4

CDR3 protein: CASSSGESGLFLETQYF
V gene: TRBV12-3/TRBV12-4

CDR3 protein: CASSLHLAGVTDTQYF
V gene: TRBV5-1

CDR3 protein: CSARGGSRGYTF
V gene: TRBV20-1

CDR3 protein: CASSLTMQETQYF
V gene: TRBV18

CDR3 protein: CASSLLGRGGELFF
V gene: TRBV2